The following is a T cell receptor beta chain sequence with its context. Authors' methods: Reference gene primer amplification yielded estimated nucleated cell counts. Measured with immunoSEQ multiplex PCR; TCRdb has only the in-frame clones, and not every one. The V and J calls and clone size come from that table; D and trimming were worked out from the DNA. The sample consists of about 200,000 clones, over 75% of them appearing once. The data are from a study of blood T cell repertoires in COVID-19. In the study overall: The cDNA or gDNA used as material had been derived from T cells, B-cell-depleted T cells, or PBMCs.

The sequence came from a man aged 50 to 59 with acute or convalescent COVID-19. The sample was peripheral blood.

CDR3 sequence reads: CASSIGGTGGFYGYTF. The CDR3 DNA reads TGTGCCAGCAGTATCGGCGGGACAGGGGGCTTCTATGGCTACACCTTC. The rearrangement uses TRBV28 and TRBJ1-2; TRBD1 agrees at 12 bases. V trimming: 5 bases; J trimming: 4 bases; junction bases outside the gene matches: 8. This CDR3 has 16 amino acids. The germline gives CDR1 MDHEN, CDR2 SYDVKM.